This TCR beta chain was profiled in a study of shared clonotypes between healthy human individuals. Findings and caveats of the study: Non-shared clonotypes showed lower generation probabilities than clonotypes common to all four donors.

Some clones are missing from TCRdb's copy, which holds only in-frame ones; the method was immunoSEQ multiplex PCR. The repertoire has 1.5 million to 2.5 million clones, approximately 94% of them found once; the top ten carry approximately 1%. Germline V lookup: CDR1 SGHAT, CDR2 FQNNGV. The CDR3 contains 14 residues. Terminally differentiated effector memory CD45RA+ cells were left out of the naive CD8 fraction, which was CD45RO-negative and positively selected for CCR7. Everyone who donated was a Caucasian adult who lived in Nashville, Tennessee. On this clone: The antigen is undetermined. At one end, the junction sequence differs from germline, possibly due to a read error.

V gene TRBV11-2 combines with J gene TRBJ2-3; TRBD2 agrees at 9 bases. Sequenced input: naive CD8+ T cells sorted from blood. This receptor was taken from a man younger than 30 in good health. Here the CDR3 reads CASTLLAGSDTQYF. CDR3 nucleotides: TGTGCCAGCACCTTACTAGCGGGTTCCGATACGCAGTATTTT. Based on the CDR3 plus reference TRBV11-2 and TRBJ2-3, the full variable domain is EAGVAQSPRYKIIEKRQSVAFWCNPISGHATLYWYQQILGQGPKLLIQFQNNGVVDDSQLPKDRFSAERLKGVDSTLKIQPAKLEDSAVYLCASTLLAGSDTQYFGPGTRLTVL.